The clone carrying this T cell receptor beta chain was observed a single time. Antigen specificity is unknown. The time point: blood at routine non-recurrence follow-up after resection. No cells were sorted before sequencing. The whole RNA sequenced was extracted from tumor, nontumor lung or frozen PBMC. On each TCR cDNA molecule, a unique molecular identifier was present. A single record per CDR3 protein comes from TCRdb applying MiXCR to the 5' RACE reads. The sample carries about 120,000 distinct CDR3 sequences, 12% recorded once. The data stem from a study of spatial heterogeneity in lung cancer. Study background: Available PBMC from follow-up, collected a median of roughly 26 months after resection, underwent sequencing. The mean occurrence of each unique TCR and UMI combination in raw reads exceeded eight.

Germline values: CDR1 MNHEY, CDR2 SVGEGT. V lost 8 bases and J lost 5, with 7 bases in between. This CDR3 is built from 11 residues. Study-wide results and caveats: Ubiquitous, expanded tumor-derived TCRs were more frequently observed in blood at resection than at follow-up.

The chain carries TRBV6-2 or TRBV6-3 and TRBJ2-1; D gene uncertain. Source: PBMCs, taken at follow-up. The sequence came from a male donor with early-stage non-small cell lung cancer. CDR3 sequence: CASRRNNEQFF. DNA of the CDR3: TGTGCCAGCCGACGGAACAATGAGCAGTTCTTC.